The next 21 T cell receptor beta chains were all read from a single sample in a study of T cells in Graves' hyperthyroidism and ophthalmopathy. Authors of the study amplified TCR beta CDR3 regions from RNA transcripts. The HTBI set primed first-round TCR CDR3 RT-PCR. TCRdb redid the calling of the multiplex PCR reads with MiXCR, one entry per CDR3 protein. The repertoire holds a few hundred thousand distinct CDR3 sequences, with roughly an eighth as singletons. Specimen: blood. All receptors come from a woman under 30 with Graves' hyperthyroidism.

This clonotype occurred a few times. The J gene is TRBJ2-3, the V gene TRBV5-4; TRBD1 is a possible D gene (5 bases). Looked up from germline, CDR1 is SGHNT and CDR2 is YYREEE (reference sequence). With 2 bases removed from V and 4 bases from J, the gap between germline ends came to 8 bases. The CDR3 length is 13 residues. CDR3 sequence reads: CASSLGVPDTQYF. In nucleotides, the CDR3 is TGTGCCAGCAGCTTAGGGGTCCCAGATACGCAGTATTTT.

This clonotype was seen repeatedly, ten times or more. CDR3 bases: TGTGCCAGCAGCCCCTCTGGGGCCAACGTCCTGACTTTC. Translation gives CASSPSGANVLTF. The J gene is TRBJ2-6, the V gene TRBV7-2; D not certain. The V gene's germline CDR1 is SGHTA and CDR2 FQGNSA. The CDR3 consists of 13 residues. Trimming removed 5 bases at V and 0 bases at J, with 2 bases between.

This clonotype was recorded a few times. The V call is TRBV3-1, the J call TRBJ2-5; 7 bases agree with TRBD2. CDR3 length equals 17 residues. V was clipped by 4 bases and J by 5 bases; unmatched bases: 16. Per the germline V gene, CDR1 is LGHDT and CDR2 is YNNKEL (reference sequence). The CDR3: CASSPLARGGPKETQYF. Here the CDR3 DNA reads TGTGCCAGCAGCCCCTTAGCCCGGGGAGGGCCAAAGGAGACCCAGTACTTC.

This clonotype was observed a handful of times. Relative to the germline gene, one junction end is altered; a read error may explain this. V usage is TRBV4-1 and J usage is TRBJ2-1; no clear D gene. The length of the CDR3 is 15 residues. Germline V gives CDR1 MGHRA, CDR2 YSYEKL. The CDR3, as DNA: TGCGCCAGCAGCCAGCAGACGAGCTCCTACAATGAGCAGCTCTTC. This sequence encodes CASSQQTSSYNEQLF.

This clonotype was detected only a few times. The chain uses TRBV6-2 or TRBV6-3 and TRBJ2-2; TRBD2 aligns across 12 bases. Trimming at V came to 2 bases and at J to 5 bases, leaving 15 bases not matched to a gene. The CDR3 totals 20 residues. CDR1 is MNHEY and CDR2 is SVGEGT in the germline V gene. For the CDR3, the DNA is TGTGCCAGCAGTTACGCGCAATCCGGGACTAGCGGGCGGCCTACCGGGGAGCTGTTTTTT. Protein sequence: CASSYAQSGTSGRPTGELFF.

This clonotype was seen repeatedly, ten times or more. The rearrangement links TRBV7-9 to TRBJ2-1, with D possibly being TRBD2 (6 bases). With 1 base removed from V and 6 bases from J, the gap between germline ends came to 10 bases. The CDR3 spans 14 residues. Germline V gene lookup returns CDR1 SEHNR and CDR2 FQNEAQ (reference sequence). In DNA form, the CDR3 reads TGTGCCAGCAGCTTAGTGCGGGGCCCCAATGAGCAGTTCTTC. As protein: CASSLVRGPNEQFF.

This clonotype has a handful of counts. The rearrangement uses TRBV20-1 and TRBJ2-1, with TRBD2 matching over 8 bases. Losses at the gene ends were 8 bases for V and 7 bases for J; bases not matched to a gene: 13. The CDR3 has 14 residues. Germline CDR1 is DFQATT and CDR2 is SNEGSKA (reference sequence). CDR3 loop: CSSGGLVVPNEQFF. DNA for the CDR3: TGCAGTTCTGGGGGACTAGTGGTCCCTAATGAGCAGTTCTTC.

This clonotype appeared many times. The rearrangement uses TRBV20-1 and TRBJ2-7; 9 bases are a match to TRBD2. V lost 1 base and J lost 4; bases outside the gene matches: 11. The CDR3 sequence is 16 residues long. Germline CDR1 DFQATT, CDR2 SNEGSKA (reference sequence). The CDR3 sequence is CSARGMVAGVIYEQYF. The CDR3 nucleotides are TGCAGTGCTAGAGGGATGGTAGCGGGAGTAATTTACGAGCAGTACTTC.

This clonotype was observed many times. The gene calls are TRBV19 and TRBJ1-1; D may be TRBD1 (5 bases). This CDR3 is built from 13 residues. The germline CDR1 and CDR2 sequences are LNHDA and SQIVND (reference sequence). V lost 5 bases and J lost 4, with 11 bases in between. The CDR3 reads CASSRRGSTEAFF. CDR3 nucleotides: TGTGCCAGTAGTCGGAGGGGAAGCACTGAAGCTTTCTTT.

The rearrangement joins TRBV4-2 to TRBJ2-3; D is perhaps TRBD1 (6 bases). CDR1 and CDR2 from the germline V gene are LGHNA and YNFKEQ. The CDR3 totals 16 residues. Trimming removed 5 bases from V and 2 bases from J, with 17 bases in between. CDR3 residues: CASSATGAGDTDTQYF. CDR3 nucleotides: TGTGCCAGCAGCGCCACCGGGGCAGGGGACACAGATACGCAGTATTTT.

This clonotype was seen repeatedly, ten times or more. The chain recombines TRBV29-1 with TRBJ2-7; TRBD2 might be the D (6 bases). Germline CDR1 is SQVTM and CDR2 is ANQGSEA. The CDR3 has 12 residues. Trimming cost V 4 bases and J 4 bases, with 11 bases left between them. This CDR3 reads CSVATSSYEQYF. Here the CDR3 DNA reads TGCAGCGTTGCCACTAGCTCGTACGAGCAGTACTTC.

V usage is TRBV20-1 and J usage is TRBJ2-7, with 11 positions matching TRBD2. The CDR3 covers 15 residues. The junction had 4 bases not matched to a gene; V was cut back by 3 bases and J by 0 bases. Germline V lookup: CDR1 DFQATT, CDR2 SNEGSKA (reference sequence). The CDR3 DNA reads TGCAGTGCTAGTGGCGGGACTAGCGGCTCCTACGAGCAGTACTTC. Translated: CSASGGTSGSYEQYF.

About this clonotype itself: At one boundary the junction diverges from the germline segment, which might be a read error. The CDR3 DNA reads as TGTGCCAGCAGCGTAGGGACAGAAAGCACAAATACGCAGTATTTT. It is translated as CASSVGTESTNTQYF. The chain couples TRBV9 to TRBJ2-3, with a tentative D call TRBD1 (6 bases). CDR3 length: 15 amino acids. From germline, CDR1 is SGDLS and CDR2 YYNGEE.

V usage is TRBV7-9 and J usage is TRBJ2-1, with 14 positions matching TRBD2. There are 15 residues in the CDR3. Germline values: CDR1 SEHNR, CDR2 FQNEAQ (reference sequence). The junction had 6 bases not matched to a gene; V was cut back by 2 bases and J by 12 bases. The CDR3 sequence is CASSLRGLAGEGQFF. CDR3 coding DNA: TGTGCCAGCAGCTTAAGGGGACTAGCGGGAGAGGGGCAGTTCTTC.

V and J are TRBV28 and TRBJ1-5, with D uncertain. Germline V gene data show CDR1 as MDHEN and CDR2 as SYDVKM. Trimming removed 2 bases at V and 10 bases at J, with 6 bases between. The CDR3 sequence is 11 residues long. CDR3 DNA: TGTGCCAGCAGTTTAGCTGGACCCCAGCATTTT. Residues: CASSLAGPQHF.

The genes are TRBV27 and TRBJ1-2; tentatively, D is TRBD1 (5 bases). Trimming left V 10 bases short and J 5 bases short, with 23 bases between. The CDR3 covers 15 residues. The germline V gene has CDR1 MNHEY and CDR2 SMNVEV (reference sequence). The CDR3 loop reads CANKTGTGESYGYTF. The CDR3 DNA follows: TGTGCCAACAAAACCGGGACGGGGGAATCGTATGGCTACACCTTC.

This clonotype came up a few times. V gene TRBV5-6 combines with J gene TRBJ2-3, with D tentatively TRBD1 or TRBD2 (6 bases each). The germline gives CDR1 SGHDT, CDR2 YYEEEE. The CDR3 has 16 amino acids. With 7 bases removed from V and 8 bases from J, the gap between germline ends came to 26 bases. The CDR3 sequence: CASSRLSGARIGTQYF. CDR3 in DNA: TGTGCCAGCTCGAGGCTGTCGGGGGCCAGGATTGGTACGCAGTATTTT.

This clonotype was found many times. This chain uses TRBV28 with TRBJ2-5, with a possible D match to TRBD1 (5 bases). V gave up 5 bases and J gave up 2 bases, with 12 bases separating them. The CDR3 has 14 amino acids. Per the germline V gene, CDR1 is MDHEN and CDR2 is SYDVKM. The CDR3 DNA is TGTGCCAGCAGTATAGGACAAGCTCAAGAGACCCAGTACTTC. Translated: CASSIGQAQETQYF. Combining the CDR3 with reference TRBV28 and TRBJ2-5 gives the whole variable domain DVKVTQSSRYLVKRTGEKVFLECVQDMDHENMFWYRQDPGLGLRLIYFSYDVKMKEKGDIPEGYSVSREKKERFSLILESASTNQTSMYLCASSIGQAQETQYFGPGTRLLVL.

This clonotype was counted only a few times. J is TRBJ2-5 and V is TRBV20-1, with 11 bases matching TRBD2. Germline CDR1 reads DFQATT; CDR2 reads SNEGSKA (reference sequence). V shed 6 bases, J shed 1 base, and the junction held 1 base outside the gene matches. The CDR3 is 13 amino acids. The CDR3 coding sequence is TGCAGTGCCCTAGCGGGAGGCCAAGAGACCCAGTACTTC. The encoded protein is CSALAGGQETQYF.

The table lists this clonotype with many counts. The rearrangement links TRBV6-6 to TRBJ2-3; unclear D gene. V lost 0 bases, J lost 2 bases, and 15 bases lay in between. This CDR3 comprises 17 residues. Germline V lookup: CDR1 MNHNY, CDR2 SVGAGI (reference sequence). In nucleotides, the CDR3 is TGTGCCAGCAGTTACTCGCGTCACTTACAAGACACAGATACGCAGTATTTT. Its translation is CASSYSRHLQDTDTQYF.

This clonotype has ten or more counts. The chain recombines TRBV27 with TRBJ2-1, with TRBD2 identical over 8 bases. Germline CDR1 reads MNHEY; CDR2 reads SMNVEV (reference sequence). J was trimmed by 5 bases and V by 7 bases; bases with no gene match: 10. The length of the CDR3 is 15 residues. CDR3 nucleotide sequence: TGTGCCAGCAAGTTAAGCGGGAGTATCCACAATGAGCAGTTCTTC. Residues: CASKLSGSIHNEQFF.